The clone carrying this TCR beta chain has more than one count but fewer than ten. This record comes from a study of T cells in Graves' hyperthyroidism and ophthalmopathy. Per the germline V gene, CDR1 is SGHRS and CDR2 is YFSETQ. The CDR3 covers 17 residues. Trimming stripped 3 bases from V and 4 bases from J, with 22 bases between. Authors of the study amplified TCR beta CDR3 regions from RNA transcripts. First-round RT-PCR targeting the TCR CDR3 was performed with the HTBI primer set. TCRdb re-called the multiplex PCR reads through MiXCR, storing one row per CDR3 protein. The table shows around 760,000 distinct CDR3 sequences, with about 35% occurring only once.

Sequenced input: blood. The chain recombines TRBV5-1 with TRBJ1-2, with D possibly being TRBD1 (5 bases). This sequence originates from a woman between 40 and 55 years old with Graves' hyperthyroidism. CDR3 sequence: CASSSDSDGHTGYGYTF. CDR3 DNA sequence: TGCGCCAGCAGCTCAGATTCGGACGGACACACCGGCTATGGCTACACCTTC.